The 13 T cell receptor beta chains below come from one sample, sequenced in a study of T cells in Graves' hyperthyroidism and ophthalmopathy. Authors of the study amplified TCR beta CDR3 regions from RNA transcripts. Using the HTBI primer set, a first-round RT-PCR was run on the TCR CDR3. MiXCR, applied by TCRdb to the multiplex PCR reads, yields one record per CDR3 protein. The repertoire holds more than 550,000 distinct CDR3 sequences, with 15% to 20% as singletons. The sample consisted of blood. Receptors were obtained from a man aged 50-60 years with Graves' hyperthyroidism.

Regarding this clonotype: An end of the junction does not agree with germline; a read error may underlie this. The chain recombines TRBV29-1 with TRBJ2-2, with D possibly matching TRBD2 (5 bases). CDR1 is SQVTM and CDR2 is ANQGSEA in the germline V gene. This CDR3 is 14 amino acids long. The CDR3 nucleotides are TGCAGCGTCTCGTCCCCTAAGGGCACCGGGGAGCTGTCTTTT. Protein product: CSVSSPKGTGELSF.

This clonotype was observed many times. V and J are TRBV7-9 and TRBJ2-6, with 7 bases aligning to TRBD2. Germline CDR1 SEHNR, CDR2 FQNEAQ (reference sequence). The CDR3 has 18 amino acids. V was pared by 0 bases and J by 0 bases, with 5 bases of the junction left unmatched. Here the CDR3 DNA reads TGTGCCAGCAGCTTAGCAGCGGGAATACACTCTGGGGCCAACGTCCTGACTTTC. Encoded protein: CASSLAAGIHSGANVLTF. The full variable domain, rest sourced from reference TRBV7-9 and TRBJ2-6, is DTGVSQNPRHKITKRGQNVTFRCDPISEHNRLYWYRQTLGQGPEFLTYFQNEAQLEKSRLLSDRFSAERPKGSFSTLEIQRTEQGDSAMYLCASSLAAGIHSGANVLTFGAGSRLTVL.

This clonotype was seen at least ten times. The genes are TRBV18 and TRBJ2-7; D might be TRBD1 (5 bases). Trimming removed 6 bases at V and 5 bases at J, with 23 bases between. Germline CDR1 KGHSH, CDR2 LQKENI. The CDR3 spans 16 residues. CDR3 sequence: CASSALQRQRPHEQYF. CDR3 bases: TGTGCCAGCTCCGCCTTACAGAGACAGAGACCACACGAGCAGTACTTC.

V and J are TRBV30 and TRBJ1-1, with D perhaps matching TRBD1 (5 bases). V was cut by 6 bases and J by 7 bases, with 12 bases left in between. Germline-derived CDR1 and CDR2 are GTSNPN and SVGIG (reference sequence). The CDR3 spans 11 residues. CDR3 loop: CACRVWDEAFF. CDR3 in DNA: TGTGCCTGCAGGGTGTGGGATGAAGCTTTCTTT.

This clonotype was counted only a few times. The chain joins TRBV28 to TRBJ2-7, with 9 bases aligning to TRBD1. This CDR3 comprises 17 residues. Unmatched junction bases numbered 15, after V lost 2 bases and J lost 7 bases. Looked up from germline, CDR1 is MDHEN and CDR2 is SYDVKM. CDR3 in amino acids: CASSLRIRRGGTGEQYF. DNA of the CDR3: TGTGCCAGCAGTTTACGGATCAGGAGAGGGGGGACAGGGGAGCAGTACTTC. The full variable domain, its missing parts supplied by reference TRBV28 and TRBJ2-7, is DVKVTQSSRYLVKRTGEKVFLECVQDMDHENMFWYRQDPGLGLRLIYFSYDVKMKEKGDIPEGYSVSREKKERFSLILESASTNQTSMYLCASSLRIRRGGTGEQYFGPGTRLTVT.

This clonotype was found many times. The chain is built from TRBV6-1 and TRBJ1-5; D perhaps matches TRBD1 (5 bases). The V end was cut by 0 bases, the J end by 2 bases, with 14 bases between. Looked up from germline, CDR1 is MNHNS and CDR2 is SASEGT. The CDR3 sequence is 17 residues long. Here the CDR3 reads CASSEARGGMGNQPQHF. The CDR3 nucleotides are TGTGCCAGCAGTGAAGCGCGGGGGGGGATGGGCAATCAGCCCCAGCATTTT.

At least ten counts were recorded for this clonotype. The V gene is TRBV2, the J gene TRBJ1-2, with D possibly TRBD1 on 5 matching bases. In germline, CDR1 is SNHLY, CDR2 FYNNEI. V was trimmed by 8 bases and J by 6 bases, leaving 19 bases between them. This CDR3 is 14 amino acids long. CDR3 sequence reads: CASRPGPTADGYTF. In DNA, the CDR3 is TGTGCCAGCCGTCCGGGACCCACGGCGGATGGCTACACCTTC.

This chain connects TRBV19 to TRBJ1-1, with a possible D match to TRBD1 (6 bases). This CDR3 region has 15 residues. V lost 5 bases to trimming and J lost 0 bases, with 13 bases between them. CDR1 and CDR2 from the germline V gene are LNHDA and SQIVND (reference sequence). CDR3 loop: CASSAVDSLNTEAFF. The CDR3 bases are TGTGCCAGTAGTGCCGTGGACAGTTTGAACACTGAAGCTTTCTTT.

This sequence joins TRBV19 and TRBJ2-5, with 7 bases fitting TRBD2. Unmatched junction bases numbered 10, after V lost 7 bases and J lost 2 bases. This CDR3 comprises 15 residues. CDR1 LNHDA and CDR2 SQIVND come from the germline V gene (reference sequence). For the CDR3, the DNA is TGTGCCAGTACCCCAGCGGGAAGACCTCAAGAGACCCAGTACTTC. This gives the protein CASTPAGRPQETQYF.

Notes on this clonotype: This may stem from a read error, because a much larger clone lies one nucleotide away. The chain recombines TRBV3-1 with TRBJ1-1; the D is unclear. The CDR3 has 15 amino acids. Germline V gene lookup returns CDR1 LGHDT and CDR2 YNNKEL (reference sequence). This chain's CDR3 is CASSQDLRSAAEALF. In nucleotides, the CDR3 is TGTGCCAGCAGCCAAGATCTTAGGTCTGCGGCTGAAGCTCTCTTT.

The genes are TRBV25-1 and TRBJ2-7, with unresolved D. Germline loops: CDR1 MGHDK, CDR2 SYGVNS. The CDR3 extends over 15 amino acids. V was trimmed by 1 base and J by 0 bases, leaving 10 bases between them. CDR3 in amino acids: CASSELENSSYEQYF. The CDR3 DNA reads as TGTGCCAGCAGTGAATTAGAAAACAGCTCCTACGAGCAGTACTTC.

This chain uses TRBV19 with TRBJ1-4; no definite D call. In germline, CDR1 is LNHDA, CDR2 SQIVND (reference sequence). Trimming stripped 3 bases from V and 7 bases from J, with 21 bases between. This CDR3 comprises 17 residues. In DNA, the CDR3 is TGTGCCAGTAGTATGTCCGGACGCGGGCGGGGTGGTGAAAAACTGTTTTTT. This encodes CASSMSGRGRGGEKLFF.

The V call is TRBV7-2, the J call TRBJ1-4; 7 bases line up with TRBD1. Germline values: CDR1 SGHTA, CDR2 FQGNSA. Trimming took 4 bases from V and 4 from J; bases not matched to a gene: 12. The CDR3 has 17 amino acids. CDR3 sequence: CASSSPGPGQRNEKLFF. For the CDR3, the DNA is TGTGCCAGCAGCTCCCCCGGTCCGGGACAGCGTAATGAAAAACTGTTTTTT.